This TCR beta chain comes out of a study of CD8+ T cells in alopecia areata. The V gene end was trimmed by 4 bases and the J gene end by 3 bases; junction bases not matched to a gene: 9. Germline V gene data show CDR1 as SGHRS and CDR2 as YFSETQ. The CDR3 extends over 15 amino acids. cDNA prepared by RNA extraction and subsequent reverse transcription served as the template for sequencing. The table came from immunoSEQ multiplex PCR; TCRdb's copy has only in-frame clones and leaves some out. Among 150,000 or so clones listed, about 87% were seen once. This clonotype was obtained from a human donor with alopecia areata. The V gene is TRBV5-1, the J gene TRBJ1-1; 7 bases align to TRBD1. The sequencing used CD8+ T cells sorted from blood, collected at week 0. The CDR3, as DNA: TGCGCCAGCAGCCCCCAACAGGGGAGAGACACTGAAGCTTTCTTT. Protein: CASSPQQGRDTEAFF.